This TCR beta chain was obtained from a study of T-cell memory formation after mild COVID-19. TCRdb independently ran MiXCR on the 5' RACE reads; one entry per CDR3 protein. The sample records about 150,000 distinct CDR3 sequences, about 5.7% being singletons. Ten or more counts support this clonotype. The CDR3 totals 15 residues. The V segment lost 3 bases and the J segment 2 bases; nucleotides outside the gene matches: 6. Germline V gives CDR1 SGHRS, CDR2 YFSETQ. The source material was PBMCs or a T cell subset sorted from them (not recorded which). The sequence was obtained from an adult woman who had mild COVID-19 (a few samples of this study predate the infection). Cell type and time point are not known. The chain joins TRBV5-1 to TRBJ2-7, with 9 bases that match TRBD1. The CDR3 DNA sequence: TGCGCCAGCAGCTGGGGACAGGGAAACCCCTACGAGCAGTACTTC. Translated: CASSWGQGNPYEQYF.